A single sample is the source of the 25 T cell receptor beta chains below, sequenced in a study of T-cell memory formation after mild COVID-19. Using its own MiXCR run on the 5' RACE reads, TCRdb lists one record per CDR3 protein. The table records 150,000 to 200,000 distinct CDR3 sequences, 31% of them present only once. The sequenced sample consisted of PBMCs or a T cell subset sorted from them (not recorded which). The receptor source for this set is an adult woman who had mild COVID-19 (a few samples of this study predate the infection). Cell type and time point are not known.

The CDR3 sequence: CATSRVAETGDTQYF. As DNA, the CDR3 is TGTGCCACCAGCAGAGTTGCGGAAACGGGGGATACGCAGTATTTT. The J gene is TRBJ2-3, the V gene TRBV15, with D perhaps matching TRBD2 (5 bases). In germline, CDR1 is LNHNV, CDR2 YYDKDF (reference sequence). V dropped 1 base and J dropped 6 bases, with 14 bases sitting between them. The CDR3 consists of 15 residues.

The J gene is TRBJ2-1, the V gene TRBV5-8; TRBD2 aligns across 12 bases. V was clipped by 7 bases and J by 9 bases; unmatched bases: 8. CDR1 is SGHTS, CDR2 YDEGEE, per germline. The CDR3 has 14 residues. The CDR3, as DNA: TGTGCCAGCCTGTTGGCTAGCGGGAGGGTTGAGCAGTTCTTC. Its protein is CASLLASGRVEQFF.

This clonotype was observed a single time. This chain joins TRBV12-3 or TRBV12-4 and TRBJ2-1, with 11 positions matching TRBD2. J was trimmed by 5 bases and V by 7 bases; bases with no gene match: 7. The CDR3 has 15 amino acids. In nucleotides, the CDR3 is TGTGCCAGCAAGTTAGCGGGGGGGCCGGACAATGAGCAGTTCTTC. Its protein is CASKLAGGPDNEQFF.

The V and J genes are TRBV21-1 and TRBJ1-4; the table's TRBD1 call for D was not verified on the DNA. TRBV21-1 counts as a pseudogene. CDR3 size: 20 residues. DNA for the CDR3: TGTGCCAGCAGCTCGTCCCTATTCGGTCCTTATTCGGCAACTAATGAAAAACTGTTTTTT. Protein sequence: CASSSSLFGPYSATNEKLFF.

The chain employs TRBV19 and TRBJ1-1; weak D call: TRBD1 (6 bases). V was trimmed by 4 bases and J by 4 bases, leaving 13 bases between them. This CDR3 spans 14 amino acids. Per the germline V gene, CDR1 is LNHDA and CDR2 is SQIVND (reference sequence). The chain's CDR3 is CASSTNQGLTEAFF. The CDR3 DNA follows: TGTGCCAGTAGTACAAACCAGGGGCTCACTGAAGCTTTCTTT.

This rearrangement joins TRBV6-2 or TRBV6-3 to TRBJ2-5; no reliable D call. This CDR3 is 11 amino acids long. Per germline, CDR1 MNHEY and CDR2 SVGEGT. The V gene lost 7 bases and the J gene lost 5 bases, with 8 bases spanning the gap. The CDR3 nucleotides read TGTGCCAGCACTTTGGGGGAGACCCAGTACTTC. Translating gives CASTLGETQYF.

V gene TRBV2 combines with J gene TRBJ2-2; the D gene is possibly TRBD2 (6 bases). CDR3 length: 14 amino acids. Germline-derived CDR1 and CDR2 are SNHLY and FYNNEI. V was cut by 6 bases and J by 3 bases, with 11 bases left in between. The CDR3 sequence: CASSFWEDTGELFF. The CDR3 DNA is TGTGCCAGCAGCTTTTGGGAGGACACCGGGGAGCTGTTTTTT.

The chain carries TRBV7-3 and TRBJ2-2, with TRBD1 as a possible D gene (6 bases). Germline loops: CDR1 SGHTA, CDR2 FQGTGA. Trimming took 5 bases from V and 4 from J, leaving 17 bases between them. The CDR3 extends over 16 amino acids. As DNA, the CDR3 is TGTGCCAGCAGCCAAATAGGGACAAGACTCACCGGGGAGCTGTTTTTT. Protein sequence: CASSQIGTRLTGELFF.

This clonotype was counted a few times. Here the CDR3 DNA reads TGTGCCAGCAGATCCGGGACGGATAATCAGCCCCAGCATTTT. Encoded protein: CASRSGTDNQPQHF. The gene calls are TRBV12-3 or TRBV12-4 and TRBJ1-5, with TRBD1 as a possible D gene (5 bases). The ends were cut back, 6 bases at V and 4 bases at J, with 13 bases in the middle. The CDR3 consists of 14 residues.

The V and J genes are TRBV11-3 and TRBJ2-2; 12 nucleotides line up with TRBD2. The V segment lost 11 bases and the J segment 7 bases; nucleotides outside the gene matches: 11. Germline CDR1 and CDR2: SGHNT and YENEEA. This CDR3 has 15 residues. DNA of the CDR3: TGTGCCGTAGGACTAGCGGGATTAACCGGCGGGGAGCTGTTTTTT. It specifies CAVGLAGLTGGELFF.

This rearrangement joins TRBV18 to TRBJ1-2; 7 bases line up with TRBD1. The CDR3 loop spans 14 amino acids. From germline, CDR1 is KGHSH and CDR2 LQKENI. V shed 1 base and J 7 bases; nucleotides not matched to a gene: 6. As DNA, the CDR3 is TGTGCCAGCTCACCACTCGCGACAGGGTTTGGCTACACCTTC. Residues: CASSPLATGFGYTF.

V and J are TRBV12-3 or TRBV12-4 and TRBJ2-6; no definite D call. V lost 8 bases and J lost 0, with 8 bases in between. The CDR3 has 14 residues. The CDR3 coding sequence is TGTGCCAGCTTACAGAGCTCTGGGGCCAACGTCCTGACTTTC. As protein: CASLQSSGANVLTF.

The J gene is TRBJ2-6, the V gene TRBV6-5; TRBD1 matches at 8 bases. The V segment lost 5 bases and the J segment 4 bases; nucleotides outside the gene matches: 10. This CDR3 region has 17 residues. Germline CDR1 and CDR2: MNHEY and SVGAGI. The CDR3 DNA sequence: TGTGCCAGCAGTACCGCGACAGGGGTGTCCGGGGCCAACGTCCTGACTTTC. Its translation: CASSTATGVSGANVLTF.

CDR3 protein: CATANGQETQYF. Written as DNA, the CDR3 is TGTGCCACCGCTAATGGGCAAGAGACCCAGTACTTC. V is TRBV25-1 and J is TRBJ2-5, with D hard to call. The CDR3 extends over 12 amino acids. Trimming removed 10 bases at V and 2 bases at J, with 11 bases between. The germline V gene encodes CDR1 MGHDK and CDR2 SYGVNS.

In this sample, this clonotype turned up a few times. J is TRBJ2-7 and V is TRBV20-1, with D possibly TRBD1 on 6 matching bases. Germline CDR1 is DFQATT and CDR2 is SNEGSKA (reference sequence). Trimming pared 1 base from V and 3 bases from J, leaving 13 bases between. The CDR3 is made up of 14 amino acids. The CDR3: CSARGGTRVYEQYF. CDR3 DNA sequence: TGCAGTGCTAGAGGGGGGACACGTGTCTACGAGCAGTACTTC.

The chain combines TRBV10-3 with TRBJ2-5; 8 nucleotides line up with TRBD2. Germline V lookup: CDR1 ENHRY, CDR2 SYGVKD. CDR3 length: 13 residues. V was pared by 6 bases and J by 5 bases, with 5 bases of the junction left unmatched. CDR3 DNA: TGTGCCATCAGGCAACTAGCGGCCGAGACCCAGTACTTC. It is translated as CAIRQLAAETQYF.

The rearrangement uses TRBV24-1 and TRBJ2-5; 9 nucleotides match TRBD1. CDR3 size: 15 residues. The V segment lost 3 bases and the J segment 5 bases; nucleotides outside the gene matches: 6. Per the germline V gene, CDR1 is KGHDR and CDR2 is SFDVKD. CDR3: CATSDAQGAGETQYF. In DNA form, the CDR3 reads TGTGCCACCAGTGATGCACAGGGGGCAGGGGAGACCCAGTACTTC.

This clonotype was seen only a few times. This chain connects TRBV27 to TRBJ2-2; D is unresolved. Per germline, CDR1 MNHEY and CDR2 SMNVEV (reference sequence). V dropped 3 bases and J dropped 0 bases, with 2 bases sitting between them. This CDR3 contains 13 residues. In nucleotides, the CDR3 is TGTGCCAGCAGTTTTTCGAACACCGGGGAGCTGTTTTTT. Translated, it gives CASSFSNTGELFF.

The chain employs TRBV4-3 and TRBJ1-2; D remains unclear. Looked up from germline, CDR1 is LGHNA and CDR2 is YSLEER. V dropped 3 bases and J dropped 8 bases, with 16 bases sitting between them. This CDR3 has 14 residues. The CDR3 region is CASSQDGAVGGYTF. In nucleotides, the CDR3 is TGCGCCAGCAGCCAGGATGGAGCGGTGGGCGGCTACACCTTC.

This clonotype has a handful of counts. The chain recombines TRBV5-1 with TRBJ2-6, with 9 positions matching TRBD1. This CDR3 has 17 amino acids. The ends lost 4 bases at V and 3 bases at J; junction bases unmatched: 8. CDR1 is SGHRS and CDR2 is YFSETQ in the germline V gene. CDR3 protein: CASSEGTGRGGANVLTF. CDR3 nucleotides: TGCGCCAGCAGCGAGGGGACAGGGAGAGGTGGGGCCAACGTCCTGACTTTC. Supplemented by reference TRBV5-1 and TRBJ2-6, the full variable domain reads KAGVTQTPRYLIKTRGQQVTLSCSPISGHRSVSWYQQTPGQGLQFLFEYFSETQRNKGNFPGRFSGRQFSNSRSEMNVSTLELGDSALYLCASSEGTGRGGANVLTFGAGSRLTVL.

V is TRBV5-6 and J is TRBJ2-2; TRBD2 matches at 8 bases. In germline, CDR1 is SGHDT, CDR2 YYEEEE. This CDR3 is 15 amino acids long. J lost 6 bases, V lost 1 base, and 5 bases had no gene match. The CDR3 sequence: CASSLTGGAAGELFF. CDR3 sequence (DNA): TGTGCCAGCAGCTTGACCGGGGGGGCCGCCGGGGAGCTGTTTTTT.

This clonotype was detected only a few times. The chain employs TRBV20-1 and TRBJ1-1; D ambiguous. The CDR3 extends over 12 amino acids. Germline lookup yields CDR1 DFQATT and CDR2 SNEGSKA (reference sequence). Trimming left V 5 bases short and J 1 base short, with 8 bases between. The DNA of the CDR3 is TGCAGTGCTCCCCAGGCGAACACTGAAGCTTTCTTT. The encoded protein is CSAPQANTEAFF.

V gene TRBV20-1 combines with J gene TRBJ2-3; D uncertain. The CDR3 consists of 10 residues. V was clipped by 6 bases and J by 6 bases, with 7 bases between them. Germline V gene lookup returns CDR1 DFQATT and CDR2 SNEGSKA (reference sequence). The CDR3 loop is CSALDDTQYF. The CDR3 nucleotides read TGCAGTGCCCTGGACGATACGCAGTATTTT.

The chain has TRBV28 and TRBJ2-5; perhaps D is TRBD1 or TRBD2 (5 bases each). V lost 3 bases and J 3 bases, leaving 8 bases between the germline ends. Germline lookup yields CDR1 MDHEN and CDR2 SYDVKM. This CDR3 is 13 amino acids long. The CDR3 is CASSFGAEETQYF. CDR3 sequence (DNA): TGTGCCAGCAGTTTCGGGGCAGAAGAGACCCAGTACTTC.

The gene calls are TRBV11-2 and TRBJ1-1; D unresolved. The CDR3 contains 13 residues. The germline CDR1 and CDR2 sequences are SGHAT and FQNNGV. Trimming removed 0 bases from V and 5 bases from J, with 7 bases in between. CDR3 sequence: CASSLEVRTEAFF. Written as DNA, the CDR3 is TGTGCCAGCAGCTTAGAGGTCAGAACTGAAGCTTTCTTT.